This TCR beta chain stems from a study of OX40 agonist ivuxolimab in advanced cancers. General notes on the study: The costimulatory receptor OX40 (CD134) was targeted by ivuxolimab, a fully human IgG2 agonistic monoclonal antibody. Intravenous ivuxolimab was administered to patients every 2 weeks at six dose levels: 0.01, 0.1, 0.3, 1.5, 3 and 10 mg/kg. Among the 50 to 55 dose-escalation patients, about 20 had hepatocellular carcinoma, 15 melanoma, 9 renal cell carcinoma and 9 head and neck cancer. In the dose-escalation cohort, roughly 80% of patients were male, and the mean age was around 60 years, with a range of about 20 to 79. Patients were allowed to have had prior anti-PD-1, anti-PD-L1 or anti-CTLA-4 therapy, and more than 30% of the dose-escalation patients had previously received checkpoint inhibitors. Partial responses were achieved by three dose-escalation patients, of whom one had hepatocellular carcinoma and two had cutaneous melanoma. Peripheral TCRbeta sequencing aimed to test whether ivuxolimab altered TCR sequence diversity and caused clonal T-cell expansion. The paper describes the monotherapy dose-escalation part (N = 52 patients) of the phase I trial of ivuxolimab. Beyond this particular receptor, the publication reports: Clonal expansion of both CD4+ and CD8+ blood T cells was observed from baseline to week 6 at doses 0.1 to 3.0 mg/kg. After ivuxolimab, expanded clones were on average more numerous among CD8+ T cells than among CD4+ T cells. The antigen specificity of the clonally expanded peripheral T cells was not determined. Low levels of normalized T-cell clonal expansion were also seen in some patients who did not respond. In partial responders in the 0.1-3.0 mg/kg groups, normalized peripheral clonal expansion was found to be among the lowest, especially among CD8+ T cells.

Patients with autoimmune disease history or receiving systemic immunosuppression were excluded from the trial. Peripheral blood for TCR sequencing was drawn from every dose cohort at baseline, at cycle 4 day 1 and at cycle 7 day 1. Samples came from an open-label, multicenter, first-in-human phase I dose-escalation trial of ivuxolimab. Adults with locally advanced or metastatic melanoma, renal cell carcinoma, hepatocellular carcinoma or head and neck squamous cell carcinoma were enrolled in the trial. Before TCR sequencing, CD4+ T cells and CD8+ T cells from peripheral blood were sorted into separate populations. The germline V end is reduced by 2 bases and the J end by 10 bases; junction bases left unmatched: 5. In the germline V gene (reference sequence), CDR1 corresponds to SGHNT and CDR2 to YYREEE. From the cysteine up to the phenylalanine, the CDR3 has a length of 14 residues. Only CDR3 DNA is held: 42 bases, read in frame from base 1.

A word on this clone: Its antigen is unknown. Qualities for individual bases were not recorded, and no much larger clone is one base off.

For sequencing of the TCRbeta CDR3 region, genomic DNA was extracted from the sorted cells. TCRbeta CDR3 regions were sequenced using the immunoSEQ Assay. What TCRdb holds here is the immuneACCESS table cut down to in-frame rearrangements. Part of the clones is not present; checked against another copy, under half of the missing clones reflect an unresolved V gene, and the others are unexplained. This sample lists tens of thousands of clones; about 88% were detected once. The ten largest clones add up to roughly a third of the sample. The sample in question was CD4+ or CD8+ T cells sorted from blood, obtained in a trial of the OX40 agonist ivuxolimab. This receptor was taken from an adult with an advanced solid tumor such as melanoma, head and neck, liver or kidney cancer. The V gene is TRBV5-4 and the J gene is TRBJ1-6, and 8 junction bases match TRBD1. Read as DNA, the sequence is TGTGCCAGCAGCTTCGACAGGGGTGGATCACCCCTCCACTTT. Translated, it reads CASSFDRGGSPLHF.